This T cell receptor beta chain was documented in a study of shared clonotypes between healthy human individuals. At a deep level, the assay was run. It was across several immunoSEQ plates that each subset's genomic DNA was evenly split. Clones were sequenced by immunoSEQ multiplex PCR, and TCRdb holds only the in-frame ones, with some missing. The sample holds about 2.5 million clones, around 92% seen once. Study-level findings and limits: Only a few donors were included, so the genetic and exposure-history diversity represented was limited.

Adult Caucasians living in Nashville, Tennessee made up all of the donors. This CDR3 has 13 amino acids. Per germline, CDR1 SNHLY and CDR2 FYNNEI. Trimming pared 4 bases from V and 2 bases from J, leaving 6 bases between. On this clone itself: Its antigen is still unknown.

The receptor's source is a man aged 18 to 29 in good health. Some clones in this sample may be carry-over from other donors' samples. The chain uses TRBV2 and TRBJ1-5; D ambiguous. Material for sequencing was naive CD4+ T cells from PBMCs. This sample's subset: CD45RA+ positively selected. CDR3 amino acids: CASSVRRNQPQHF. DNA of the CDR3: TGTGCCAGCAGTGTCCGACGCAATCAGCCCCAGCATTTT.